This TCR beta chain was obtained from a study of response to subunit inactivated influenza vaccine (dated by TCRdb to the late 2010s). A note on the overall study: Deep quantitative profiling of the T cell receptor repertoire was used in the study to follow responses to a trivalent subunit inactivated influenza vaccine. Study-wide findings and limitations: It was suggested by the authors that each seasonal influenza vaccination may recruit only a limited number of new T cells.

Library method: RT-PCR. The data were produced on an Illumina HiSeq 2500. TCRdb trimmed public reads at Q25 via fastp, called clones via MiXCR and kept in-frame beta chains. Every distinct CDR3 protein forms one entry, paired with its most common genes and DNA. The sample table shows about 780,000 distinct CDR3 sequences, and roughly 18% are seen once. The top ten hold roughly a tenth of the sample. The trim is 5 bases for V and 5 bases for J, with a gap of 12 bases between the germline ends. According to the germline V gene (reference sequence), CDR1 reads SSHAT and CDR2 reads FNYEAQ. Measured from the cysteine to the phenylalanine, the CDR3 is 13 residues long. The only DNA kept is the CDR3, 39 bases in frame from the first base. On this clonotype: The clone's antigen remains unknown. The record has no base qualities; no much larger clone is one base away.

The material was PBMCs from blood, obtained around 5 days after vaccination. The receptor was derived from a man aged 50 or older who received an inactivated influenza vaccine. Donor details come from another sample of the same person, matched by shared clones. The rearranged segments are TRBV7-7 and TRBJ2-5; no D gene call is confident. The CDR3 region: CASSHGPRETQYF. The DNA sequence is TGTGCCAGCAGCCACGGACCCCGGGAGACCCAGTACTTC.